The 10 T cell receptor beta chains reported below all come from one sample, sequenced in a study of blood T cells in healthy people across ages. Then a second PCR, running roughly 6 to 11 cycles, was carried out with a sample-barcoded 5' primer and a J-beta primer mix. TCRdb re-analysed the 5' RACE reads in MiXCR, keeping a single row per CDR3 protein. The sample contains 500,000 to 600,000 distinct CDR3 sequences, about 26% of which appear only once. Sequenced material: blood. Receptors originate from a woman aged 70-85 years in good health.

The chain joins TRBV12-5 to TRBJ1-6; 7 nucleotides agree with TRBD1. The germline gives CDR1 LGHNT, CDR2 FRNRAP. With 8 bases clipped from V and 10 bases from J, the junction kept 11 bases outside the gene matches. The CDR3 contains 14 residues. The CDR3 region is CASNPDRQSSPLHF. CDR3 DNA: TGTGCTAGTAACCCGGACAGGCAGAGCTCACCCCTCCACTTT.

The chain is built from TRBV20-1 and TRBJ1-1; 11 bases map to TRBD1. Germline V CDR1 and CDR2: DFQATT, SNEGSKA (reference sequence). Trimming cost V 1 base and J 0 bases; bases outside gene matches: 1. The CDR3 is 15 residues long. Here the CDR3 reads CSARGTGGMNTEAFF. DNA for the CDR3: TGCAGTGCTAGAGGGACAGGGGGCATGAACACTGAAGCTTTCTTT.

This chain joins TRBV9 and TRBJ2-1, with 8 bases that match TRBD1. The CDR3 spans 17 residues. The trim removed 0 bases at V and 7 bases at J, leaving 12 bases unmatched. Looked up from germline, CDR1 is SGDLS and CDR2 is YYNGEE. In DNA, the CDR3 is TGTGCCAGCAGCGTAGCTACAGGGGGGAGGCTTGGGAATGAGCAGTTCTTC. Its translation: CASSVATGGRLGNEQFF. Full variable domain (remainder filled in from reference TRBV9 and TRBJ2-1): DSGVTQTPKHLITATGQRVTLRCSPRSGDLSVYWYQQSLDQGLQFLIQYYNGEERAKGNILERFSAQQFPDLHSELNLSSLELGDSALYFCASSVATGGRLGNEQFFGPGTRLTVL.

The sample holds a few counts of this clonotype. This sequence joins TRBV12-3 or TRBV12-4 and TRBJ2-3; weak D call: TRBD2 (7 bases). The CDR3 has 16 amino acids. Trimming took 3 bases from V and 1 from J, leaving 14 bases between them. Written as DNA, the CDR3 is TGTGCCAGCAGTTTCTGGGGGGGGGCTGGCACAGATACGCAGTATTTT. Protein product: CASSFWGGAGTDTQYF.

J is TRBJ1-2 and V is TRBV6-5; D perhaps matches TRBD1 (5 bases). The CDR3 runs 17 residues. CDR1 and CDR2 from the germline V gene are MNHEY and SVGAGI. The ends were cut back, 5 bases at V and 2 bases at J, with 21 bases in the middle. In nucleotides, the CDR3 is TGTGCCAGCAGTCGCATTCTCCGGGCCCCAGGGAACTATGGCTACACCTTC. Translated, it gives CASSRILRAPGNYGYTF.

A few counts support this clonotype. This CDR3 is CASSPVLGGGPSKNEQFF. Here the CDR3 DNA reads TGTGCCAGCAGCCCCGTCTTGGGGGGGGGCCCCTCTAAGAATGAGCAGTTCTTC. V is TRBV7-2 and J is TRBJ2-1, with a weak D call TRBD2 (7 bases). Per germline, CDR1 SGHTA and CDR2 FQGNSA. CDR3 length: 18 residues. Trimming stripped 5 bases from V and 7 bases from J, with 27 bases between. Looking up the rest from reference TRBV7-2 and TRBJ2-1 gives the full variable domain: GAGVSQSPSNKVTEKGKDVELRCDPISGHTALYWYRQSLGQGLEFLIYFQGNSAPDKSGLPSDRFSAERTGGSVSTLTIQRTQQEDSAVYLCASSPVLGGGPSKNEQFFGPGTRLTVL.

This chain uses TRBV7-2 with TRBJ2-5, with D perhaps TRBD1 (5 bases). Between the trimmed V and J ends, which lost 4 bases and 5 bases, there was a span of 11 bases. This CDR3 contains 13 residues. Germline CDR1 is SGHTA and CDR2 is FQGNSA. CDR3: CASSSGFGETQYF. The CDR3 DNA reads TGTGCCAGCAGCTCAGGGTTTGGGGAGACCCAGTACTTC.

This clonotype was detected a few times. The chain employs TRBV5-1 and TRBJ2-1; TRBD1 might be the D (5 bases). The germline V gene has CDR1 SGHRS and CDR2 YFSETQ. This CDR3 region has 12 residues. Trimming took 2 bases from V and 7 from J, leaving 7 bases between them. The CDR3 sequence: CASSLGDNEQFF. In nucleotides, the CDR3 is TGCGCCAGCAGCTTAGGGGATAATGAGCAGTTCTTC. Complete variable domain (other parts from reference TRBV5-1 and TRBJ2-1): KAGVTQTPRYLIKTRGQQVTLSCSPISGHRSVSWYQQTPGQGLQFLFEYFSETQRNKGNFPGRFSGRQFSNSRSEMNVSTLELGDSALYLCASSLGDNEQFFGPGTRLTVL.

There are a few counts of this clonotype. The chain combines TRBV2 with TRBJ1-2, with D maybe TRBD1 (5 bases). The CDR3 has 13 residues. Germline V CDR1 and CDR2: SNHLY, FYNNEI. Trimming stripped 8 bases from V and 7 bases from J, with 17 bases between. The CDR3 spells CASLGDGRGGYTF. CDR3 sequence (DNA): TGTGCCAGCCTCGGGGACGGGAGGGGTGGCTACACCTTC.

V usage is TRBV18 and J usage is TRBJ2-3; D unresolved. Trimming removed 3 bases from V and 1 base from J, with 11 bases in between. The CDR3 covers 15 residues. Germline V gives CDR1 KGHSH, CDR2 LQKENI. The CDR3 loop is CASSPLSMGTDTQYF. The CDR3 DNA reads TGTGCCAGCTCACCCCTATCAATGGGCACAGATACGCAGTATTTT.